These 18 T cell receptor beta chains came from one sample sequenced in a study of technical replicates of blood from several donors (dated by TCRdb to the late 2010s). Library preparation was by the immunoSEQ multiplex PCR assay. Here the immuneACCESS table is served through TCRdb, limited to in-frame sequences with V and J called. Missing clones are a known gap in these copies; in checked studies unresolved V genes cover under half, and the rest lacks a known reason. The sample table shows 75,000 to 90,000 clones, and around 94% are seen once. The top ten clonotypes cover around 0.4% of the sample. Sequenced: T cells isolated from PBMCs. All receptors derive from a human donor in good health.

This chain joins TRBV4-1 and TRBJ2-2; the match to TRBD2 covers 9 bases. Trimming at V came to 1 base and at J to 7 bases, leaving 13 bases not matched to a gene. Germline V gives CDR1 MGHRA, CDR2 YSYEKL. There are 18 residues in the CDR3. CDR3 amino acids: CASSQVTRGSGSFGELFF. CDR3 DNA: TGCGCCAGCAGCCAAGTTACTCGCGGTAGCGGGAGTTTCGGGGAGCTGTTTTTT.

This chain uses TRBV7-3 with TRBJ2-3, with TRBD2 identical over 10 bases. CDR1 is SGHTA, CDR2 FQGTGA, per germline. Trimming took 5 bases from V and 4 from J; bases not matched to a gene: 9. CDR3 size: 16 residues. CDR3: CASSKGPSGSSDTQYF. In DNA form, the CDR3 reads TGTGCCAGCAGCAAAGGACCTAGCGGGAGCTCAGATACGCAGTATTTT.

The CDR3 DNA reads TGCGCCAGCAGCCCGGATATGGACCAAGGGGATTACATTCAGTACTTC. Translated, it gives CASSPDMDQGDYIQYF. This chain joins TRBV5-1 and TRBJ2-4; D perhaps matches TRBD1 (5 bases). Trimming removed 4 bases at V and 8 bases at J, with 22 bases between. CDR3 size: 16 residues. Germline V gene data show CDR1 as SGHRS and CDR2 as YFSETQ.

The rearrangement joins TRBV19 to TRBJ1-1; TRBD1 matches 9 bases. Trimming removed 6 bases from V and 7 bases from J; junction bases left unmatched: 6. The CDR3 has 13 residues. CDR1 LNHDA and CDR2 SQIVND come from the germline V gene (reference sequence). The chain's CDR3 is CASRVQGAVEAFF. The CDR3 DNA reads TGTGCCAGTAGGGTACAGGGGGCAGTTGAAGCTTTCTTT.

The chain recombines TRBV7-2 with TRBJ1-2, with D possibly matching TRBD1 (5 bases). Per germline, CDR1 SGHTA and CDR2 FQGNSA. V shed 0 bases and J shed 4 bases, with 12 bases lying between them. The CDR3 runs 15 residues. The CDR3 loop is CASSLAQGVLYGYTF. The CDR3 DNA follows: TGTGCCAGCAGCTTAGCGCAGGGTGTTCTCTATGGCTACACCTTC.

V and J are TRBV14 and TRBJ2-7; no firm D call. The CDR3 spans 13 residues. V gave up 3 bases and J gave up 1 base, with 7 bases separating them. Germline CDR1 is SGHDN and CDR2 is FVKESK. CDR3 in DNA: TGTGCCAGCAGCCAGTCGGTGTCCTACGAGCAGTACTTC. As protein: CASSQSVSYEQYF.

This clone showed up just once. In nucleotides, the CDR3 is TGCGCCAGCAGCCAAGATGTGAGCGGGAGGAACAATGAGCAGTTCTTC. This encodes CASSQDVSGRNNEQFF. This chain links TRBV4-3 with TRBJ2-1; 9 positions agree with TRBD2. Germline assignment: CDR1 LGHNA and CDR2 YSLEER. V dropped 0 bases and J dropped 5; count of bases not matched to a gene: 5. The CDR3 runs 16 residues.

The chain has TRBV14 and TRBJ1-2; TRBD1 aligns across 7 bases. The length of the CDR3 is 14 residues. The trim removed 1 base at V and 8 bases at J, leaving 7 bases unmatched. CDR1 and CDR2 (germline): SGHDN, FVKESK. As DNA, the CDR3 is TGTGCCAGCAGCCAAGGGGTAGGGGGCGTCGGCTACACCTTC. Amino acids: CASSQGVGGVGYTF.

The chain links TRBV4-2 to TRBJ2-2; 7 nucleotides align to TRBD1. Looked up from germline, CDR1 is LGHNA and CDR2 is YNFKEQ. V was pared by 7 bases and J by 4 bases, with 18 bases of the junction left unmatched. The CDR3 length is 18 residues. The CDR3 here is CASNNLIGTAVTTGELFF. CDR3 coding DNA: TGTGCCAGCAACAACTTAATAGGGACAGCGGTAACCACCGGGGAGCTGTTTTTT.

The gene calls are TRBV4-1 and TRBJ2-1, with D perhaps TRBD2 (5 bases). The V and J ends lost 0 bases and 4 bases respectively, with 10 bases between them. In germline, CDR1 is MGHRA, CDR2 YSYEKL. The CDR3 contains 15 residues. The CDR3 nucleotides read TGCGCCAGCAGCCAAGATTCTGGGAGTTACAATGAGCAGTTCTTC. Translating it yields CASSQDSGSYNEQFF.

The genes are TRBV7-9 and TRBJ2-7; a possible D gene is TRBD1 (6 bases). V was trimmed by 4 bases and J by 0 bases, leaving 19 bases between them. The CDR3 is 17 residues long. Germline CDR1 reads SEHNR; CDR2 reads FQNEAQ (reference sequence). The CDR3 loop reads CASSSPNRQASSYEQYF. CDR3 DNA sequence: TGTGCCAGCAGCTCCCCTAACCGACAGGCTAGCTCCTACGAGCAGTACTTC.

This clone was seen just once. The chain carries TRBV27 and TRBJ2-1; D possibly corresponds to TRBD2 (7 bases). The CDR3 has 16 amino acids. V shed 9 bases and J shed 2 bases, with 20 bases lying between them. The germline V gene has CDR1 MNHEY and CDR2 SMNVEV (reference sequence). CDR3 in amino acids: CARPPAGEGAYNEQFF. For the CDR3, the DNA is TGTGCCAGACCTCCGGCGGGGGAGGGGGCCTACAATGAGCAGTTCTTC.

The V call is TRBV11-3, the J call TRBJ2-7; 7 bases fit TRBD1. V shed 2 bases, J shed 12 bases, and the junction held 7 bases outside the gene matches. The CDR3 has 12 residues. CDR1 is SGHNT, CDR2 YENEEA, per germline. The CDR3 reads CASSLHQGVSYF. The CDR3 DNA sequence: TGTGCCAGCAGCTTACACCAGGGGGTCTCGTACTTC.

The CDR3 region is CASGYFYSNQPQHF. The CDR3 bases are TGTGCCAGCGGTTACTTCTATAGCAATCAGCCCCAGCATTTT. The V and J genes are TRBV27 and TRBJ1-5; D ambiguous. Between the trimmed V and J ends, which lost 8 bases and 0 bases, there was a span of 11 bases. The CDR3 loop spans 14 amino acids. Germline V gene sequence: CDR1 MNHEY, CDR2 SMNVEV (reference sequence).

This clone was picked up one time. V is TRBV2 and J is TRBJ2-3; the D gene is possibly TRBD1 (6 bases). The CDR3 extends over 16 amino acids. Germline V gene data show CDR1 as SNHLY and CDR2 as FYNNEI. The V end lost 4 bases, the J end lost 1 base, and 15 bases lay between the germline ends. The CDR3, as DNA: TGTGCCAGCAGTGGGCAGGGGCTGGTGGGCACAGATACGCAGTATTTT. This translates into CASSGQGLVGTDTQYF.

The chain employs TRBV12-5 and TRBJ2-3; D remains unclear. V lost 4 bases and J 4 bases, leaving 12 bases between the germline ends. Germline CDR1 LGHNT, CDR2 FRNRAP. This CDR3 is 14 amino acids long. The CDR3 sequence is CASGSPLGPDTQYF. The CDR3 bases are TGTGCTAGTGGTTCCCCTCTCGGTCCAGATACGCAGTATTTT. Full variable domain (remainder filled in from reference TRBV12-5 and TRBJ2-3): DARVTQTPRHKVTEMGQEVTMRCQPILGHNTVFWYRQTMMQGLELLAYFRNRAPLDDSGMPKDRFSAEMPDATLATLKIQPSEPRDSAVYFCASGSPLGPDTQYFGPGTRLTVL.

The rearrangement joins TRBV7-8 to TRBJ2-2; tentative D call: TRBD1 (5 bases). Trimming removed 1 base at V and 6 bases at J, with 9 bases between. This CDR3 has 14 amino acids. Germline CDR1 is SGHVS and CDR2 is FQNEAQ. The CDR3: CASSLEWGSGELFF. DNA for the CDR3: TGTGCCAGCAGCTTAGAATGGGGCTCCGGGGAGCTGTTTTTT.

The rearrangement links TRBV29-1 to TRBJ1-2; weak D call: TRBD1 (5 bases). In germline, CDR1 is SQVTM, CDR2 ANQGSEA. The CDR3 consists of 13 residues. The V and J ends lost 8 bases and 4 bases respectively, with 17 bases between them. CDR3 in amino acids: CSSRGETGYGYTF. CDR3 sequence (DNA): TGCAGCTCGCGGGGGGAAACGGGCTATGGCTACACCTTC.